This T cell receptor beta chain is drawn from a study of T cell responses to AZD1222 COVID-19 vaccine. The study's findings and limits: White British donors predominated, females outnumbered males, and clonal diversity was possibly underestimated.

Germline CDR1 is MDHEN and CDR2 is SYDVKM. CDR3 length: 14 residues. Trimming shortened V by 3 bases and J by 7 bases, and 12 bases separated the two germline ends. Only in-frame clones appear in the TCRdb table, and some are missing; sequencing was by immunoSEQ multiplex PCR. The sample carries 55,000 to 75,000 clones, 88% recorded once. As for this clone: Antigen: not known.

The chain has TRBV28 and TRBJ1-4; D is perhaps TRBD1 (6 bases). Sequencing used peripheral blood, obtained on day 0 of AZD1222 vaccination. This clonotype was sampled from an adult in good health. The CDR3 coding sequence is TGTGCCAGCAGTTTTTCAGGGGTGGGTGAAAAACTGTTTTTT. It yields the protein CASSFSGVGEKLFF. The full variable domain, with the rest looked up from reference TRBV28 and TRBJ1-4, is DVKVTQSSRYLVKRTGEKVFLECVQDMDHENMFWYRQDPGLGLRLIYFSYDVKMKEKGDIPEGYSVSREKKERFSLILESASTNQTSMYLCASSFSGVGEKLFFGSGTQLSVL.